This T cell receptor beta chain was sequenced for a study of blood T cell repertoires in COVID-19. Study-wide context: Donors in the United States, Italy and Spain gave samples during acute or convalescent COVID-19.

In the source study's methods: Scientists estimated how many nucleated cells there were by amplifying reference gene primers. The method was immunoSEQ multiplex PCR; TCRdb's version includes in-frame clones alone and lacks a portion of them. V, J and clone size are those of that table, while D and trimming were read from the DNA. The sample has about 180,000 clones, around 87% seen once. V was cut by 3 bases and J by 4 bases, with 20 bases left in between. Germline CDR1 reads MNHEY; CDR2 reads SMNVEV (reference sequence). The CDR3 consists of 17 residues. Sequenced: peripheral blood. The receptor was derived from a woman in her seventies with COVID-19, enrolled during active disease. The chain has TRBV27 and TRBJ2-3; a weak D match, TRBD2 (7 bases). The CDR3 DNA reads TGTGCCAGCAGTTTTCTGTGGGGGGGCCACGGGGCAGATACGCAGTATTTT. Encoded protein: CASSFLWGGHGADTQYF.